This is a list of T cell receptor beta chains from one sample in a study of blood T cell repertoires in COVID-19. Profiling relied on immunoSEQ multiplex PCR, and the TCRdb table lists in-frame clones only, not all of them. The sample has about 200,000 clones; just under 90% are singletons. Sequences were obtained from PBMCs or T cells enriched from blood (not recorded which). The receptors shown here come from a man aged 30 to 45 who had recovered from COVID-19. Both conserved end residues are part of each CDR3. A D gene is named only where the DNA matches it firmly. The size of a clone is reported for some rows only, either as once, few or many, or as a class for expanded clones.

13 TRBJ1-5 TRBV29-1 NA NA CSARAGEGQPQHF TGCAGCGCAAGGGCCGGGGAGGGTCAGCCCCAGCATTTT
14 TRBJ1-1 TRBV7-2 TRBD1 NA CASSWTGSGTEAFF TGTGCCAGCAGCTGGACAGGCAGTGGGACTGAAGCTTTCTTT
14 TRBJ2-7 TRBV6-2/TRBV6-3 TRBD2 NA CASSRLAGTYEQYF TGTGCCAGCAGTCGACTAGCGGGAACCTACGAGCAGTACTTC
13 TRBJ2-1 TRBV19 TRBD1 NA CASRGQGNNEQFF TGTGCCAGTAGGGGACAGGGGAACAATGAGCAGTTCTTC
12 TRBJ2-3 TRBV12-3/TRBV12-4 NA NA CASGPPSDTQYF TGTGCCAGCGGGCCCCCTTCGGATACGCAGTATTTT
14 TRBJ1-1 TRBV28 TRBD1 NA CASRGTGMNTEAFF TGTGCCAGCAGGGGGACAGGGATGAACACTGAAGCTTTCTTT
16 TRBJ2-7 TRBV5-1 NA NA CASSFPRDKVGYEQYF TGCGCCAGCAGCTTCCCCCGGGACAAGGTCGGCTACGAGCAGTACTTC
15 TRBJ2-3 TRBV5-5 TRBD2 NA CASSFGRGDTDTQYF TGTGCCAGCAGCTTCGGGCGGGGGGACACAGATACGCAGTATTTT
13 TRBJ1-2 TRBV7-8 TRBD1 NA CASSLRDRRGYTF TGTGCCAGCAGTCTTAGGGACAGGAGAGGCTACACCTTC
16 TRBJ2-2 TRBV28 TRBD2 NA CASTPGTSGSGGELFF TGTGCCAGCACGCCCGGGACTAGCGGGTCCGGCGGGGAGCTGTTTTTT
15 TRBJ1-1 TRBV9 TRBD1 NA CASSPDRTGYTEAFF TGTGCCAGCAGCCCAGATAGGACAGGGTACACTGAAGCTTTCTTT
12 TRBJ2-7 TRBV2 TRBD1 NA CASGTGTYEQYF TGTGCCAGCGGGACAGGGACCTACGAGCAGTACTTC
15 TRBJ2-1 TRBV24-1 NA once CATSDRSRGSNEQFF TGTGCCACCAGTGACCGGAGCAGGGGTAGCAATGAGCAGTTCTTC
17 TRBJ1-5 TRBV7-2 NA NA CASSLKLGQNNNQPQHF TGTGCCAGCAGCTTAAAACTCGGACAGAATAACAATCAGCCCCAGCATTTT
13 TRBJ1-2 TRBV3-1/TRBV3-2 TRBD1 NA CASSPTGAVGYTF TGTGCCAGCAGCCCGACAGGGGCGGTAGGCTACACCTTC
17 TRBJ2-2 TRBV5-4 NA NA CASSSRQERPGTGELFF TGTGCCAGCAGCTCGAGACAGGAACGACCGGGGACCGGGGAGCTGTTTTTT
11 TRBJ2-1 TRBV11-2 NA NA CASSAGNEQFF TGTGCCAGCAGCGCAGGAAATGAGCAGTTCTTC
15 TRBJ1-2 TRBV9 NA NA CASSTTAGYPYGYTF TGTGCCAGCAGCACAACAGCAGGGTACCCCTATGGCTACACCTTC
14 TRBJ1-2 TRBV6-6 TRBD1 NA CASSYSGDRDGYTF TGTGCCAGCAGTTACTCGGGGGACAGGGATGGCTACACCTTC
14 TRBJ1-2 TRBV6-5 NA NA CASSYSRGAHGYTF TGTGCCAGCAGTTACTCGCGGGGGGCGCATGGCTACACCTTC
13 TRBJ1-2 TRBV6-5 NA NA CASKEREVGGYTF TGTGCCAGCAAGGAGAGGGAAGTGGGCGGCTACACCTTC
14 TRBJ1-4 TRBV30 TRBD1 NA CAWSGTGLNEKLFF TGTGCCTGGTCCGGGACAGGGCTTAATGAAAAACTGTTTTTT
15 TRBJ1-1 TRBV5-1 TRBD1 NA CASSPGQAMNTEAFF TGCGCCAGCAGCCCAGGACAGGCAATGAACACTGAAGCTTTCTTT
15 TRBJ1-4 TRBV25-1 NA NA CASSGSAKAREKLFF TGTGCCAGCAGTGGTTCGGCCAAAGCGCGTGAAAAACTGTTTTTT
14 TRBJ2-2 TRBV6-5 TRBD2 NA CASSYSRGTGELFF TGTGCCAGCAGTTACTCGCGGGGGACCGGGGAGCTGTTTTTT
17 TRBJ2-3 TRBV7-8 TRBD2 NA CASSLRLALDGTDTQYF TGTGCCAGCAGCTTAAGACTAGCGCTTGACGGCACAGATACGCAGTATTTT
15 TRBJ2-1 TRBV7-9 NA NA CASSLEQGSYNEQFF TGTGCCAGCAGCTTAGAACAGGGCTCCTACAATGAGCAGTTCTTC
12 TRBJ2-5 TRBV6-4 NA NA CASSRETETQYF TGTGCCAGCAGCAGGGAAACGGAGACCCAGTACTTC
15 TRBJ2-2 TRBV12-5 NA NA CASGLGQFNTGELFF TGTGCTAGTGGTTTGGGACAGTTTAACACCGGGGAGCTGTTTTTT
15 TRBJ2-5 TRBV7-2 NA NA CASSLMAVGQETQYF TGTGCCAGCAGCTTAATGGCGGTTGGCCAAGAGACCCAGTACTTC
15 TRBJ2-1 TRBV7-9 TRBD2 NA CASSLSSGRYNEQFF TGTGCCAGCAGCTTGTCTAGCGGGAGGTACAATGAGCAGTTCTTC
15 TRBJ1-3 TRBV7-7 NA NA CASSLDAEPGNTIYF TGTGCTAGCAGCTTAGACGCGGAGCCTGGAAACACCATATATTTT
13 TRBJ1-4 TRBV30 TRBD1 NA CAWVTGGDEKLFF TGTGCCTGGGTCACAGGGGGAGATGAAAAACTGTTTTTT
15 TRBJ1-1 TRBV7-2 NA NA CASSLLTSMNTEAFF TGTGCCAGCAGCTTACTTACGAGCATGAACACTGAAGCTTTCTTT
13 TRBJ2-7 TRBV12-3/TRBV12-4 TRBD1 NA CASSTGQHYEQYF TGTGCCAGCAGCACGGGACAGCACTACGAGCAGTACTTC
14 TRBJ2-7 TRBV27 TRBD1 NA CASSLSAGGDEQYF TGTGCCAGCAGTTTATCTGCAGGGGGCGACGAGCAGTACTTC
16 TRBJ1-1 TRBV3-1/TRBV3-2 NA NA CASSPRGNTGNTEAFF TGTGCCAGCAGCCCAAGGGGCAACACAGGGAACACTGAAGCTTTCTTT
15 TRBJ2-7 TRBV7-8 TRBD1 NA CASSPRDRGGYEQYF TGTGCCAGCAGCCCCCGGGACAGGGGAGGGTACGAGCAGTACTTC
13 TRBJ1-5 TRBV6-1 NA NA CASSDIEGQPQHF TGTGCCAGCAGTGATATCGAGGGTCAGCCCCAGCATTTT
14 TRBJ1-2 TRBV25-1 NA NA CASSGDTAGYGYTF TGTGCCAGCAGTGGCGACACCGCCGGATATGGCTACACCTTC
17 TRBJ2-3 TRBV4-3 TRBD2 few CASSHRTSGGGTDTQYF TGCGCCAGCAGCCACCGGACTAGCGGGGGGGGCACAGATACGCAGTATTTT
15 TRBJ2-1 TRBV10-3 TRBD2 NA CAISESSGGDNEQFF TGTGCCATCAGTGAGTCTAGCGGGGGGGATAATGAGCAGTTCTTC
18 TRBJ2-1 TRBV4-3 NA NA CASSQDLSGGGSYNEQFF TGCGCCAGCAGCCAAGATCTCTCGGGGGGCGGTTCCTACAATGAGCAGTTCTTC
16 TRBJ1-6 TRBV6-5 TRBD1 NA CASSFRQGARNSPLHF TGTGCCAGCAGTTTCCGACAGGGGGCGCGTAATTCACCCCTCCACTTT